Listed below are T cell receptor beta chains from one sample, sequenced in a study of cytomegalovirus exposure and HLA in healthy donors. The method was immunoSEQ multiplex PCR; TCRdb's version includes in-frame clones alone and lacks a portion of them. The sample includes fewer than 250,000 clones, about three quarters seen only once; the top ten take about 1.7%. The material sequenced was PBMCs. The origin of the receptors is a male donor in good health and CMV-seronegative. The CDR3 runs from the conserved cysteine through the conserved F or W. The D gene is left open where the match is weak. Clone size appears in some rows only: once, few, many, or a class for an expanded clone.

v_call	d_call	j_call	cdr3_length	clone_size	cdr3_aa	cdr3_nt
TRBV7-7	TRBD1	TRBJ2-2	13	-	CASSLGQNGELFF	TGTGCTAGCAGCTTGGGACAGAACGGGGAGCTGTTTTTT
TRBV7-3	-	TRBJ2-7	13	-	CASSHSSSYEQYF	TGTGCCAGCAGCCACAGCAGCTCCTACGAGCAGTACTTC
TRBV5-1	TRBD1	TRBJ2-7	15	-	CASSIGNRGTYEQYF	TGCGCCAGCAGCATTGGGAACAGGGGAACCTACGAGCAGTACTTC
TRBV25-1	TRBD1	TRBJ1-2	12	few	CASKQGGYGYTF	TGTGCCAGCAAGCAGGGGGGATATGGCTACACCTTC
TRBV28	-	TRBJ1-2	12	-	CASSLSGYGYTF	TGTGCCAGCAGTTTAAGCGGCTATGGCTACACCTTC
TRBV2	-	TRBJ1-2	10	-	CASIDYGYTF	TGTGCCAGCATAGACTATGGCTACACCTTC
TRBV4-3	-	TRBJ1-2	15	-	CASSQDRTLNYGYTF	TGCGCCAGCAGCCAAGATCGGACACTTAACTATGGCTACACCTTC
TRBV6-5	TRBD1	TRBJ2-2	13	-	CASTGTGTGELFF	TGTGCCAGCACGGGGACAGGCACCGGGGAGCTGTTTTTT
TRBV7-8	TRBD2	TRBJ2-3	16	-	CASSGWTSGSTDTQYF	TGTGCCAGCAGCGGATGGACTAGCGGGAGCACAGATACGCAGTATTTT
TRBV9	-	TRBJ2-3	17	-	CASSNSVAGASTDTQYF	TGTGCCAGCAGCAACTCGGTGGCGGGTGCTAGCACAGATACGCAGTATTTT
TRBV6-6	-	TRBJ2-2	16	-	CASSVRGTGSTGELFF	TGTGCCAGCAGTGTAAGGGGGACGGGTAGCACCGGGGAGCTGTTTTTT
TRBV5-1	-	TRBJ1-2	11	-	CASRSGDGYTF	TGCGCCAGCCGATCAGGGGATGGCTACACCTTC
TRBV4-2	TRBD2	TRBJ2-3	16	-	CASSQEGRRGADTQYF	TGTGCCAGCAGCCAAGAGGGGAGACGGGGGGCAGATACGCAGTATTTT
TRBV4-2	TRBD1	TRBJ1-2	13	-	CASSQLQGHGYTF	TGTGCCAGCAGCCAGTTACAGGGGCATGGCTACACCTTC
TRBV6-5	TRBD1	TRBJ1-5	13	-	CASSPTGNQPQHF	TGTGCCAGCAGTCCGACAGGGAATCAGCCCCAGCATTTT
TRBV7-9	-	TRBJ2-7	15	-	CASSPGGGGAYEQYF	TGTGCCAGCAGCCCCGGGGGAGGCGGGGCCTACGAGCAGTACTTC
TRBV28	TRBD1	TRBJ1-2	14	few	CASSPGTGGFGYTF	TGTGCCAGCAGCCCTGGGACAGGGGGCTTTGGCTACACCTTC
TRBV7-8	TRBD1	TRBJ1-1	16	-	CASSSSPGQGTSEAFF	TGTGCCAGCAGCTCGAGTCCGGGACAGGGTACATCTGAAGCTTTCTTT
TRBV7-2	-	TRBJ2-5	16	-	CASSLGLSGVQETQYF	TGTGCCAGCAGCTTAGGATTGTCCGGGGTGCAAGAGACCCAGTACTTC
TRBV7-9	-	TRBJ1-5	15	once	CASSLRGRYNQPQHF	TGTGCCAGCAGCTTAAGAGGCCGGTACAATCAGCCCCAGCATTTT
TRBV11-2	-	TRBJ1-1	14	-	CASSLGDKNTEAFF	TGTGCCAGCAGCTTAGGCGACAAGAACACTGAAGCTTTCTTT
TRBV4-3	-	TRBJ2-3	16	once	CASSQEFSGNTDTQYF	TGCGCCAGCAGCCAAGAATTTAGCGGCAACACAGATACGCAGTATTTT
TRBV6-1	-	TRBJ1-1	12	once	CASSPMNTEAFF	TGTGCCAGCAGTCCAATGAACACTGAAGCTTTCTTT
TRBV7-9	-	TRBJ1-3	15	-	CASSDRTAPQNTIYF	TGTGCCAGCAGCGACAGGACGGCTCCACAAAACACCATATATTTT
TRBV27	TRBD1	TRBJ1-1	13	-	CASSSRQGASAFF	TGTGCCAGCAGTTCCAGACAGGGGGCTAGCGCTTTCTTT
TRBV6-5	-	TRBJ2-3	14	-	CASKLAGSTDTQYF	TGTGCCAGCAAGCTGGCAGGGAGCACAGATACGCAGTATTTT
TRBV28	TRBD1	TRBJ1-1	16	few	CASRRRDRGPNTEAFF	TGTGCCAGCCGCCGCCGGGACAGGGGCCCGAACACTGAAGCTTTCTTT
TRBV28	-	TRBJ1-2	13	few	CASTGKLGGGYTF	TGTGCCAGCACCGGAAAGTTGGGAGGCGGCTACACCTTC
TRBV7-8	-	TRBJ2-5	15	-	CASSLAASMAETQYF	TGTGCCAGCAGCTTAGCCGCTAGTATGGCGGAGACCCAGTACTTC
TRBV6-5	-	TRBJ2-2	15	-	CASSYSTGQTGELFF	TGTGCCAGCAGTTACTCGACAGGACAGACCGGGGAGCTGTTTTTT
TRBV7-9	TRBD1	TRBJ1-4	15	-	CASGGRQGTNEKLFF	TGTGCCAGCGGGGGGCGACAGGGGACTAATGAAAAACTGTTTTTT
TRBV5-6	TRBD1	TRBJ2-6	18	-	CASSSQAQGVWGANVLTF	TGTGCCAGCAGCTCGCAGGCACAGGGGGTGTGGGGGGCCAACGTCCTGACTTTC
TRBV13	-	TRBJ1-1	13	-	CASSLVLLPEAFF	TGTGCCAGCAGCCTCGTCCTCCTACCTGAAGCTTTCTTT
TRBV11-2	TRBD1	TRBJ1-4	15	-	CASSGDQGAHEKLFF	TGTGCCAGCAGCGGCGACCAGGGGGCCCATGAAAAACTGTTTTTT
TRBV7-9	TRBD1	TRBJ2-7	14	few	CASSLLGTGYEQYF	TGTGCCAGCAGCTTACTGGGGACAGGCTACGAGCAGTACTTC
TRBV7-2	TRBD1	TRBJ2-7	16	-	CASSLAGTGGRYEQYF	TGTGCCAGCAGCCTCGCCGGGACAGGGGGCAGGTACGAGCAGTACTTC
TRBV9	-	TRBJ2-1	14	-	CASSLEIGGNEQFF	TGTGCCAGCAGCCTTGAGATAGGGGGCAATGAGCAGTTCTTC
TRBV11-2	TRBD2	TRBJ2-1	16	-	CASSFPSGSPYNEQFF	TGTGCCAGCAGCTTTCCCAGCGGGAGTCCCTACAATGAGCAGTTCTTC
TRBV6-5	-	TRBJ1-2	11	-	CASSFPGGYTF	TGTGCCAGCAGTTTCCCCGGTGGCTACACCTTC
TRBV19	TRBD1	TRBJ1-1	15	-	CASRRTGPLDTEAFF	TGTGCCAGTAGGCGGACAGGGCCCTTGGACACTGAAGCTTTCTTT
TRBV4-1	TRBD2	TRBJ2-3	17	-	CASSHASGLAGSDTQYF	TGCGCCAGCAGCCATGCTTCGGGACTAGCGGGGTCAGATACGCAGTATTTT
TRBV6-5	TRBD2	TRBJ2-5	15	-	CASSTGLAGEETQYF	TGTGCCAGCAGTACCGGACTAGCGGGAGAAGAGACCCAGTACTTC
TRBV27	TRBD1	TRBJ2-2	14	-	CASSLGTGTGELFF	TGTGCCAGCAGTTTAGGGACAGGGACCGGGGAGCTGTTTTTT